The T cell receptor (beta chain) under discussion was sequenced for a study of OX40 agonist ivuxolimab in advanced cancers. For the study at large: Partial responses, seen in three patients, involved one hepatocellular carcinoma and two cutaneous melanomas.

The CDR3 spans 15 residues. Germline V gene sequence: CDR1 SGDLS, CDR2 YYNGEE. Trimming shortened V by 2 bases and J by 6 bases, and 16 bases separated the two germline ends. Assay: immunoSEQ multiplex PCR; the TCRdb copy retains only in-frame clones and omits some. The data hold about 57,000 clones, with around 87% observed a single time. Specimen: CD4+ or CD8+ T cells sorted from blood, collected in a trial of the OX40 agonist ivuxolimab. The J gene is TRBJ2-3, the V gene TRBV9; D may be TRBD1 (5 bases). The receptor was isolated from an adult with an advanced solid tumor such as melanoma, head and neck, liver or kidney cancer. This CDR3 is CASSVWGQGVDTQYF. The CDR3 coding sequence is TGTGCCAGCAGCGTTTGGGGCCAGGGCGTGGATACGCAGTATTTT.